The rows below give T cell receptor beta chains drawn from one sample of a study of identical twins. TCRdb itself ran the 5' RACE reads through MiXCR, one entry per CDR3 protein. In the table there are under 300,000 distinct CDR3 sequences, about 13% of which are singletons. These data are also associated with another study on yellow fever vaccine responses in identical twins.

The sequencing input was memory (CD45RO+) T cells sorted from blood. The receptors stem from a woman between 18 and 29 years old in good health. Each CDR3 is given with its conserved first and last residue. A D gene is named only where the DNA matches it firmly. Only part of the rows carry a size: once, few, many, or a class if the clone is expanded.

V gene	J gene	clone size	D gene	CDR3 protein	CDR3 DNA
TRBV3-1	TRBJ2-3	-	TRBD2	CASSRGEAGGRQYF	TGTGCCAGCAGCCGGGGAGAGGCGGGGGGCCGGCAGTATTTT
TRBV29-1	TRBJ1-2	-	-	CSVEMTGYGYTF	TGCAGCGTTGAAATGACAGGCTATGGCTACACCTTC
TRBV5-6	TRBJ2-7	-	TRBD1	CASSLYGDSAYEQYF	TGTGCCAGCAGCTTGTACGGGGACAGTGCCTACGAGCAGTACTTC
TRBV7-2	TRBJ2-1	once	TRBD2	CASSLRSGGYNEQFF	TGTGCCAGCAGCTTACGATCGGGAGGGTACAATGAGCAGTTCTTC
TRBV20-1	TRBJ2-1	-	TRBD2	CSAVPGLAGPLGDEQFF	TGCAGTGCTGTACCGGGACTAGCGGGACCCCTCGGGGATGAGCAGTTCTTC
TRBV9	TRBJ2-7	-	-	CASSVGDSSYEQYF	TGTGCCAGCAGCGTAGGTGATAGCTCCTACGAGCAGTACTTC
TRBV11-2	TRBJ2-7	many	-	CASRYKPEDSYEQYF	TGTGCCAGCAGGTATAAGCCGGAAGACTCCTACGAGCAGTACTTC
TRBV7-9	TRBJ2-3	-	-	CASSWQYDTQYF	TGTGCCAGCAGCTGGCAGTATGATACGCAGTATTTT
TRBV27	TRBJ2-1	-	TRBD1	CASSLDQGADEQFF	TGTGCCAGCAGTTTAGATCAGGGGGCGGATGAGCAGTTCTTC
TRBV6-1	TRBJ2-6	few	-	CASTLGLLSGANVLTF	TGTGCCAGCACCCTGGGACTCCTCTCTGGGGCCAACGTCCTGACTTTC
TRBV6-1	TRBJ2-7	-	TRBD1	CASRWTGNYEQYF	TGTGCCAGCAGATGGACAGGAAACTACGAGCAGTACTTC
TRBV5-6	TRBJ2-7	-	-	CASSSGLPYEQYF	TGTGCCAGCAGCTCAGGACTTCCCTACGAGCAGTACTTC
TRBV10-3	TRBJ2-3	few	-	CAISGRGAHNADTQYF	TGTGCCATCAGTGGAAGAGGGGCTCATAACGCAGATACGCAGTATTTT
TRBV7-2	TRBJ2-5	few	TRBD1	CASSLDRVGKTQYF	TGTGCCAGCAGCCTCGACAGGGTGGGGAAGACCCAGTACTTC
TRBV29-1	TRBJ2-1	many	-	CSVEFLRGHAEQFF	TGCAGCGTTGAATTTCTCCGGGGTCACGCGGAGCAGTTCTTC
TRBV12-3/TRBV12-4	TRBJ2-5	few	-	CASSFVGKETQYF	TGTGCCAGCAGTTTCGTGGGGAAAGAGACCCAGTACTTC
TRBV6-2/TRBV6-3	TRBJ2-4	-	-	CASSYSGLAKNIQYF	TGTGCCAGCAGTTACTCCGGCCTAGCCAAAAACATTCAGTACTTC
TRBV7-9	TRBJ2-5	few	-	CASSLAGSSETQYF	TGTGCCAGCAGCTTAGCTGGCAGCTCAGAGACCCAGTACTTC
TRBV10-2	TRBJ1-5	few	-	CASSLTGMGNQPQHF	TGCGCCAGCAGCCTTACAGGGATGGGCAATCAGCCCCAGCATTTT
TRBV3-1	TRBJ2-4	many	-	CASSQYNTANIQYF	TGTGCCAGCAGCCAATACAACACAGCAAACATTCAGTACTTC
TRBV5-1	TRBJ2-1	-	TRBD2	CASSLEQREGNEQFF	TGCGCCAGCAGCTTGGAACAGCGGGAGGGCAATGAGCAGTTCTTC